The rows below give T cell receptor beta chains drawn from one sample of a study of T cell changes during pregnancy in multiple sclerosis. Here immunoSEQ multiplex PCR was the method, and the copy in TCRdb shows in-frame clones only, minus some. The data hold about 80,000 clones, with approximately 90% observed a single time. This material consisted of CD4+ T cells from peripheral blood mononuclear cells, taken before pregnancy. The receptors come from a female donor with multiple sclerosis, enrolled in a pregnancy study. Each CDR3 is given with its conserved first and last residue. A D gene is named only where the DNA matches it firmly. Some rows have no size entry. The others give once, few or many, or a class for an expanded clone.

NA	TRBD2	TRBV5-4	TRBJ2-5	CASSSGTSGFQETQYF	TGTGCCAGCAGCTCCGGGACTAGCGGGTTTCAAGAGACCCAGTACTTC
NA	TRBD2	TRBV11-3	TRBJ2-3	CASSFEGGADTQYF	TGTGCCAGCAGCTTCGAGGGAGGGGCAGATACGCAGTATTTT
once	NA	TRBV2	TRBJ2-5	CATKGGVQETQYF	TGTGCCACCAAAGGAGGGGTCCAAGAGACCCAGTACTTC
NA	NA	TRBV7-2	TRBJ2-7	CASSRDSPFYEQYF	TGTGCCAGCAGCCGTGACTCGCCCTTCTACGAGCAGTACTTC
NA	NA	TRBV30	TRBJ1-1	CAWSNPAAFF	TGTGCCTGGAGCAATCCCGCGGCTTTCTTT
NA	NA	TRBV14	TRBJ1-1	CASSPIEGKQAEAFF	TGTGCCAGCAGCCCAATTGAGGGAAAGCAGGCTGAAGCTTTCTTT
NA	NA	TRBV7-9	TRBJ2-1	CASSLDWASEQFF	TGTGCCAGCAGCTTAGATTGGGCTAGCGAGCAGTTCTTC
NA	TRBD1	TRBV19	TRBJ2-2	CASSKGQGAGTGELFF	TGTGCCAGTAGCAAGGGACAGGGGGCCGGCACCGGGGAGCTGTTTTTT
NA	NA	TRBV2	TRBJ1-1	CASGGRLRTDRAFF	TGTGCCAGCGGGGGAAGGTTGAGGACAGATAGAGCTTTCTTT
NA	NA	TRBV11-3	TRBJ2-7	CASSLVRGPDEQYF	TGTGCCAGCAGCTTAGTTCGAGGGCCGGACGAGCAGTACTTC
NA	TRBD1	TRBV10-2	TRBJ2-2	CASATTGGVGELFF	TGCGCCAGCGCCACGACAGGGGGCGTCGGGGAGCTGTTTTTT
NA	NA	TRBV6-1	TRBJ1-1	CASSEGPKQWAFF	TGTGCCAGCAGTGAGGGGCCCAAACAGTGGGCTTTCTTT
NA	NA	TRBV5-1	TRBJ1-5	CASSMGLNQPQHF	TGCGCCAGCAGTATGGGACTTAATCAGCCCCAGCATTTT
NA	NA	TRBV6-1	TRBJ2-7	CASSEIRDSSYEQYF	TGTGCCAGCAGTGAAATTCGCGACAGCTCCTACGAGCAGTACTTC
NA	NA	TRBV10-3	TRBJ1-1	CAIRKGQETEAFF	TGTGCCATCAGAAAGGGGCAGGAGACTGAAGCTTTCTTT
NA	NA	TRBV2	TRBJ2-5	CASSFGTRQETQYF	TGTGCCAGCAGCTTCGGGACTCGCCAAGAGACCCAGTACTTC
NA	TRBD1	TRBV6-5	TRBJ1-1	CASRDKQGARTEAFF	TGTGCCAGCAGGGACAAACAGGGGGCGAGAACTGAAGCTTTCTTT
once	NA	TRBV6-1	TRBJ1-2	CASGTLQINYGYTF	TGTGCCAGCGGAACTTTACAGATTAACTATGGCTACACCTTC
NA	TRBD1	TRBV18	TRBJ2-1	CASSPKQGGEFF	TGTGCCAGCTCCCCTAAACAGGGGGGTGAGTTCTTC
NA	TRBD1	TRBV10-2	TRBJ1-5	CASSDGTGSNLPQHF	TGCGCCAGCAGCGACGGGACAGGTAGTAACCTGCCCCAGCATTTT
NA	NA	TRBV6-4	TRBJ2-5	CASPREFLLWTQYF	TGTGCCAGCCCACGGGAGTTTTTGTTGTGGACCCAGTACTTC
NA	TRBD2	TRBV5-1	TRBJ2-1	CASSSTGTRGRNEQFF	TGCGCCAGCTCCTCCACCGGGACTAGAGGGAGGAATGAGCAGTTCTTC
NA	NA	TRBV10-3	TRBJ1-4	CAISAGGNEKLFF	TGTGCCATCAGTGCGGGGGGGAATGAAAAACTGTTTTTT
NA	NA	TRBV6-5	TRBJ1-1	CASSNRRVMNTEAFF	TGTGCCAGCAGTAACCGCAGGGTAATGAACACTGAAGCTTTCTTT
NA	TRBD2	TRBV6-1	TRBJ2-5	CASSDQAGGTQYF	TGTGCCAGCAGTGACCAAGCGGGAGGGACCCAGTACTTC
NA	TRBD2	TRBV5-1	TRBJ2-3	CASSPGTSDTQYF	TGCGCCAGCAGCCCGGGGACTAGCGATACGCAGTATTTT
NA	TRBD2	TRBV30	TRBJ2-7	CAWSVGGSSYEQYF	TGTGCCTGGAGTGTAGGCGGGAGCTCCTACGAGCAGTACTTC
NA	TRBD2	TRBV5-1	TRBJ2-1	CASSLDIAGVANEQFF	TGCGCCAGCAGCTTGGATATAGCGGGAGTAGCCAATGAGCAGTTCTTC
NA	NA	TRBV9	TRBJ2-2	CASSVAGQSNTGELFF	TGTGCCAGCAGCGTAGCAGGACAATCGAACACCGGGGAGCTGTTTTTT
once	TRBD2	TRBV28	TRBJ2-3	CASSLPTSGTSTDTQYF	TGTGCCAGCAGTTTACCGACTAGCGGGACTAGCACAGATACGCAGTATTTT
NA	NA	TRBV19	TRBJ1-1	CASSIGTLVTEAFF	TGTGCCAGTAGTATAGGGACACTGGTTACTGAAGCTTTCTTT
NA	TRBD2	TRBV9	TRBJ2-7	CASSPHIGAGEQYF	TGTGCCAGCAGCCCACATATAGGAGCGGGGGAGCAGTACTTC
NA	TRBD1	TRBV11-2	TRBJ2-7	CASHRGYEQYF	TGTGCCAGCCACAGGGGATACGAGCAGTACTTC
NA	TRBD2	TRBV19	TRBJ2-1	CASSLRTSGLTYNEQFF	TGTGCCAGTAGTCTCCGGACTAGCGGGCTTACATACAATGAGCAGTTCTTC
NA	TRBD1	TRBV7-8	TRBJ2-3	CASSLSWTGATDTQYF	TGTGCCAGCAGCTTAAGCTGGACAGGGGCGACAGATACGCAGTATTTT
NA	TRBD2	TRBV18	TRBJ2-1	CASSPRSGGSYNEQFF	TGTGCCAGCTCACCACGGTCGGGGGGGTCCTACAATGAGCAGTTCTTC
NA	NA	TRBV7-9	TRBJ1-1	CASSPWGRNTEAFF	TGTGCCAGCAGCCCATGGGGGCGGAACACTGAAGCTTTCTTT
NA	NA	TRBV4-1	TRBJ1-2	CASSRLQENYGYTF	TGCGCCAGCAGCCGCTTACAGGAGAACTATGGCTACACCTTC
NA	TRBD1	TRBV28	TRBJ2-7	CASSSMYQGESYEQYF	TGTGCCAGCAGTTCCATGTATCAGGGGGAGAGCTACGAGCAGTACTTC
NA	TRBD1	TRBV2	TRBJ2-7	CASRWDRGAYEQYF	TGTGCCAGCAGGTGGGACAGGGGAGCCTACGAGCAGTACTTC
few	NA	TRBV2	TRBJ1-3	CASSAGPGNTIYF	TGTGCCAGCAGCGCGGGCCCTGGAAACACCATATATTTT
NA	TRBD2	TRBV7-2	TRBJ2-5	CASSAKPGLAGGRKTQYF	TGTGCCAGCAGCGCTAAACCGGGACTAGCGGGAGGTCGAAAGACCCAGTACTTC
NA	TRBD1	TRBV5-1	TRBJ1-1	CASCQTGGNVNTEAFF	TGCGCCAGCTGCCAGACAGGGGGCAACGTGAACACTGAAGCTTTCTTT
NA	NA	TRBV6-6	TRBJ2-3	CASSYSSSGTDTQYF	TGTGCCAGCAGTTACTCGAGCAGCGGCACAGATACGCAGTATTTT
NA	TRBD2	TRBV6-6	TRBJ2-3	CASRTSGTDTQYF	TGTGCCAGCAGGACTAGCGGAACAGATACGCAGTATTTT
NA	TRBD2	TRBV5-1	TRBJ2-3	CASSLAGGGTDTQYF	TGCGCCAGCAGCTTGGCTGGGGGGGGCACAGATACGCAGTATTTT
NA	NA	TRBV6-5	TRBJ1-1	CASSYRGGAEAFF	TGTGCCAGCAGTTATCGGGGCGGGGCTGAAGCTTTCTTT
NA	TRBD2	TRBV7-2	TRBJ2-1	CASSLSGNSYNEQFF	TGTGCCAGCAGCCTAAGCGGGAACTCCTACAATGAGCAGTTCTTC
NA	NA	TRBV23-1	TRBJ2-5	CASSQSGQIQETQYF	TGCGCCAGCAGTCAATCGGGGCAAATACAAGAGACCCAGTACTTC
NA	TRBD2	TRBV28	TRBJ2-7	CASGKRGGIGYEQYF	TGTGCCAGCGGGAAGCGGGGAGGGATCGGATACGAGCAGTACTTC
NA	TRBD1	TRBV29-1	TRBJ1-1	CSVTQGMNTEAFF	TGCAGCGTTACACAGGGGATGAACACTGAAGCTTTCTTT
NA	NA	TRBV9	TRBJ1-1	CASSVVSGGDAEAFF	TGTGCCAGCAGCGTAGTGTCGGGGGGCGACGCTGAAGCTTTCTTT
NA	NA	TRBV10-3	TRBJ1-5	CAISERRGTQPQHF	TGTGCCATCAGTGAGCGCAGGGGCACCCAGCCCCAGCATTTT
once	TRBD2	TRBV5-4	TRBJ2-1	CASSPSQRGGQNEQFF	TGTGCCAGCAGCCCCTCTCAGCGGGGGGGCCAAAATGAGCAGTTCTTC
NA	NA	TRBV9	TRBJ1-1	CASSVQGNTEAFF	TGTGCCAGCAGCGTTCAGGGAAACACTGAAGCTTTCTTT
NA	TRBD1	TRBV19	TRBJ1-2	CASGQVARHGYTF	TGTGCCAGTGGACAGGTTGCGCGGCATGGCTACACCTTC
once	TRBD1	TRBV28	TRBJ2-7	CASPRTLKTGARVPNEQYF	TGTGCCAGCCCGAGGACTTTGAAAACAGGGGCTAGGGTCCCCAACGAGCAGTACTTC
NA	TRBD2	TRBV27	TRBJ2-3	CASRGLAGGSDTQYF	TGTGCCAGCCGAGGACTAGCGGGAGGGTCAGATACGCAGTATTTT
NA	NA	TRBV19	TRBJ1-1	CASRGGQTMNTEAFF	TGTGCCAGTAGGGGGGGGCAGACTATGAACACTGAAGCTTTCTTT